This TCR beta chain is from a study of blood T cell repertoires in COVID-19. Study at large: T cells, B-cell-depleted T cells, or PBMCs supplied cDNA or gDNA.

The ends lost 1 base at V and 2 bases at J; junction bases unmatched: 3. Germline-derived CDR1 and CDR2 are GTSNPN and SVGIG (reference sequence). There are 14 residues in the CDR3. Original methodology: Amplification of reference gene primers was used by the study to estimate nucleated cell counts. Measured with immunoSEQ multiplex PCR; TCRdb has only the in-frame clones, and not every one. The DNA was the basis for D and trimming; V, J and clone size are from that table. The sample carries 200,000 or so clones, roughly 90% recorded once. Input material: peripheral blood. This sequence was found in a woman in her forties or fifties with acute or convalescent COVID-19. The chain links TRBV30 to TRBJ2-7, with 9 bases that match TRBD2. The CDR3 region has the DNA TGTGCCTGGAGTGAGCTAGCGGGGCCCTACGAGCAGTACTTC. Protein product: CAWSELAGPYEQYF.